The rows below give T cell receptor beta chains drawn from one sample of a study of blood T cell repertoires in COVID-19. TCRdb keeps only in-frame clones here, not all; method: immunoSEQ multiplex PCR. The table shows roughly 670,000 clones, with more than 80% occurring only once. Specimen: peripheral blood. These receptors came from a woman aged 18-29 years with acute or convalescent COVID-19. Both conserved end residues are part of each CDR3. The D gene is left open where the match is weak. A row's size may be missing; if present it is once, few, many or a size class.

D	V	size	J	length	DNA	CDR3
NA	TRBV18	once	TRBJ2-1	14	TGTGCCAGCTCAGTCACGTTCAGTAACGATGAGCAGTTCTTC	CASSVTFSNDEQFF
NA	TRBV4-3	NA	TRBJ2-7	14	TGCGCCAGCAGCCAAGAAATTAACTCCTACGAGCAGTACTTC	CASSQEINSYEQYF
NA	TRBV6-5	NA	TRBJ1-4	13	TGTGCCAGCAGTTACTACGTAGATGAAAAACTGTTTTTT	CASSYYVDEKLFF
NA	TRBV28	NA	TRBJ1-5	14	TGTGCCAGCAGACCCCGCGGGGGAGCGCAGCCCCAGCATTTT	CASRPRGGAQPQHF
NA	TRBV12-3/TRBV12-4	NA	TRBJ1-5	13	TGTGCCACCAGGTGGGGCAGCAATCAGCCCCAGCATTTT	CATRWGSNQPQHF
TRBD1	TRBV19	NA	TRBJ1-5	17	TGTGCCAGTAGTATAGGTGGCACAGGGGTGGGCAATCAGCCCCAGCATTTT	CASSIGGTGVGNQPQHF
TRBD1	TRBV28	NA	TRBJ2-7	16	TGTGCCAGCAGTTTAGGTGGGACAGGTCTTACCTACGAGCAGTACTTC	CASSLGGTGLTYEQYF
NA	TRBV9	NA	TRBJ2-3	16	TGTGCCAGCAGCGTTAGGGAGCGAGGAAGCACAGATACGCAGTATTTT	CASSVRERGSTDTQYF
TRBD1	TRBV5-6	once	TRBJ2-1	12	TGTGCCAGCAGCCCCGGACAGGGGGAGCAGTTCTTC	CASSPGQGEQFF
NA	TRBV29-1	NA	TRBJ2-3	11	TGCAGCGTTTCCTTACAAGATACGCAGTATTTT	CSVSLQDTQYF
NA	TRBV19	NA	TRBJ2-2	16	TGTGCCAGTAGCGTAACGGGATTCTTGAACACCGGGGAGCTGTTTTTT	CASSVTGFLNTGELFF
NA	TRBV25-1	NA	TRBJ1-6	13	TGTGCCAGCGCTAACCGCGCTAATTCACCCCTCCACTTT	CASANRANSPLHF
NA	TRBV6-5	NA	TRBJ2-7	13	TGTGCCAGCAAAGTGGACAGAGCCTACGAGCAGTACTTC	CASKVDRAYEQYF
NA	TRBV5-1	NA	TRBJ2-4	18	TGCGCCAGCAGCTTGGATTTCATTCGTACGGACACAAAAAACATTCAGTACTTC	CASSLDFIRTDTKNIQYF
TRBD1	TRBV5-1	NA	TRBJ1-1	15	TGCGCCAGCAGCCCCGGTGGGACAGTGAACACTGAAGCTTTCTTT	CASSPGGTVNTEAFF
NA	TRBV6-5	NA	TRBJ1-1	15	TGTGCCAGCAGTTGGTCCCCGCAGGGGCAGGGTGAAGCTTTCTTT	CASSWSPQGQGEAFF
NA	TRBV12-3/TRBV12-4	NA	TRBJ1-2	11	TGTGCCAGCAGTTTGGGACATAGCTACACCTTC	CASSLGHSYTF
NA	TRBV7-8	NA	TRBJ2-7	16	TGTGCCAGCAGCTCCTTGCCTCCGACAGGAGTCGGCGAGCAGTACTTC	CASSSLPPTGVGEQYF
TRBD1	TRBV10-3	NA	TRBJ1-1	13	TGTGCCATCAGGTGGGACAGGGGAACTGAAGCTTTCTTT	CAIRWDRGTEAFF
NA	TRBV11-3	NA	TRBJ2-2	15	TGTGCCAGCAGCTTAACAGGACGGAACACCGGGGAGCTGTTTTTT	CASSLTGRNTGELFF
NA	TRBV30	NA	TRBJ1-5	13	TGTGCCTGGGCGGGAGGGGGCAATCAGCCCCAGCATTTT	CAWAGGGNQPQHF
NA	TRBV5-4	NA	TRBJ2-1	14	TGTGCCAGCAGCTCTGCCGGGGACTACAATGAGCAGTTCTTC	CASSSAGDYNEQFF
NA	TRBV5-1	NA	TRBJ1-1	13	TGCGCCAGCAGCTTGGCCCTGGGGGCGCGAGCTTTCTTT	CASSLALGARAFF
NA	TRBV15	once	TRBJ1-1	13	TGTGCCACCAGCAGAGTTGACATCACTGAAGCTTTCTTT	CATSRVDITEAFF
NA	TRBV7-9	NA	TRBJ1-2	14	TGTGCCAGCAGCTTTTCTGGAGTAAACTATGGCTACACCTTC	CASSFSGVNYGYTF
TRBD1	TRBV7-9	NA	TRBJ2-7	15	TGTGCCAGCAGCCCCGGACAGGAACCCTCCTACGAGCAGTACTTC	CASSPGQEPSYEQYF
NA	TRBV5-1	NA	TRBJ1-4	14	TGCGCCAGCAGCCCAGGGGAGAATAATGAAAAACTGTTTTTT	CASSPGENNEKLFF
TRBD1	TRBV5-1	once	TRBJ1-4	16	TGCGCCAGCAGCTTGGTTTCGGGGACAGGGAATGAAAAACTGTTTTTT	CASSLVSGTGNEKLFF